The rows below give T cell receptor beta chains drawn from one sample of a study of blood T cell repertoires in COVID-19. Clones were read by immunoSEQ multiplex PCR, and TCRdb kept only the in-frame ones, dropping some. The table has some 320,000 clones, around 92% seen once. Sequenced sample: PBMCs or T cells enriched from blood (not recorded which). These receptors were collected from a woman between 50 and 59 years old who had been exposed to COVID-19. The CDR3 runs from the conserved cysteine through the conserved F or W. D genes are given only for firm matches. The size field is filled for only some rows; it gives once, few, many or a size class.

NA	TRBJ2-2	TRBV6-5	NA	TGTGCCAGCAGTACACAGGGGAACACCGGGGAGCTGTTTTTT	CASSTQGNTGELFF
NA	TRBJ1-6	TRBV6-5	NA	TGTGCCACCAGCGCGTTGATATCTAATAATTCACCCCTCCACTTT	CATSALISNNSPLHF
NA	TRBJ1-6	TRBV19	NA	TGTGCCAGTAGTTACGGCGGGGAAACCTATAATTCACCCCTCCACTTT	CASSYGGETYNSPLHF
NA	TRBJ1-2	TRBV28	TRBD1	TGTGCCAGCAGTTCCGGGACAGATTATGGCTACACCTTC	CASSSGTDYGYTF
NA	TRBJ1-2	TRBV3-1/TRBV3-2	NA	TGTGCCAGCAGCCATATCTCGGGACAACCATCCCATGGCTACACCTTC	CASSHISGQPSHGYTF
NA	TRBJ2-7	TRBV5-1	NA	TGCGCCAGCAGCTTGGGCGGACAGAGCTACGAGCAGTACTTC	CASSLGGQSYEQYF
NA	TRBJ1-1	TRBV5-4	TRBD1	TGTGCCAGCAGCCGGGGGACAGGGCGTACTGAAGCTTTCTTT	CASSRGTGRTEAFF
NA	TRBJ2-4	TRBV5-6	TRBD2	TGTGCCAGCAGTCCGGAACCCGGGGGGATTGACATTCAGTACTTC	CASSPEPGGIDIQYF
NA	TRBJ1-6	TRBV4-2	NA	TGTGCCAGCAGCCAAGAGGTTTGGCCGGGAAATTCACCCCTCCACTTT	CASSQEVWPGNSPLHF
NA	TRBJ1-4	TRBV7-8	TRBD1	TGTGCCAGCAGATCCGACAGGGGAGGGTCTAAACTGTTTTTT	CASRSDRGGSKLFF
once	TRBJ2-5	TRBV10-3	NA	TGTGCCATCAGTGACTTGGAGACCCAGTACTTC	CAISDLETQYF
NA	TRBJ2-7	TRBV10-1	TRBD1	TGCGCCAGCAAGGGACAGGGATTCGAGCAGTACTTC	CASKGQGFEQYF
NA	TRBJ2-3	TRBV7-9	TRBD2	TGTGCCAGCAGCTCCGGTGCGGGGGGGCCGGTATCAGATACGCAGTATTTT	CASSSGAGGPVSDTQYF
NA	TRBJ2-7	TRBV2	TRBD1	TGTGCCAGCACCCGACGGACAGGCCTAACCTACGAGCAGTACTTC	CASTRRTGLTYEQYF
NA	TRBJ2-5	TRBV2	NA	TGTGCCAGCCGGCGGGACAGACAAGAGACCCAGTACTTC	CASRRDRQETQYF
NA	TRBJ1-5	TRBV6-1	TRBD1	TGTGCCAGCAGTGAAATCTTTAGGGGCAGGGGGTGGTATTCCCAGCATTTT	CASSEIFRGRGWYSQHF
NA	TRBJ1-5	TRBV29-1	TRBD1	TGCAGCGTCTTAATACCGGGACAGTTCAATCAGCCCCAGCATTTT	CSVLIPGQFNQPQHF
NA	TRBJ1-1	TRBV19	TRBD1	TGTGCCAGTAACCGCCGGGACAGGGTGAACACTGAAGCTTTCTTT	CASNRRDRVNTEAFF
NA	TRBJ1-1	TRBV7-2	TRBD1	TGTGCCAGCCGCAGGGGGCTGAACACTGAAGCTTTCTTT	CASRRGLNTEAFF
NA	TRBJ1-5	TRBV7-2	TRBD1	TGTGCCAGCAGCTTAGGAAGGACAGGGAACAATCAGCCCCAGCATTTT	CASSLGRTGNNQPQHF
NA	TRBJ2-7	TRBV6-5	NA	TGTGCCAGCAGTTACTCGATTGGCCCCTACGAGCAGTACTTC	CASSYSIGPYEQYF
NA	TRBJ1-1	TRBV3-1/TRBV3-2	NA	TGTGCCAGCAGCCAATTTAGAAAGAGAGCTTTCTTT	CASSQFRKRAFF
NA	TRBJ1-2	TRBV19	TRBD1	TGTGCCAGTAGTGCCACCGGGACAGGGTCTTCCTATGGCTACACCTTC	CASSATGTGSSYGYTF
NA	TRBJ1-2	TRBV27	NA	TGTGCCAGCAGTTTATCCCCCGGGAGCTATGGCTACACCTTC	CASSLSPGSYGYTF
NA	TRBJ2-5	TRBV5-6	NA	TGTGCCAGCAGCTTCCTCTCTAGGCCCCAAGAGACCCAGTACTTC	CASSFLSRPQETQYF
NA	TRBJ2-3	TRBV3-1/TRBV3-2	TRBD2	TGTGCCAGCAGAACCTCACTAGCGGGGGGCACAGATACGCAGTATTTT	CASRTSLAGGTDTQYF
NA	TRBJ2-6	TRBV28	NA	TGTGCCAGCAGTACGGTCGGCTCTGGGGCCAACGTCCTGACTTTC	CASSTVGSGANVLTF
NA	TRBJ2-3	TRBV5-1	NA	TGCGCCAGCACTTTAAAAGGAACAGGAACCACAGATACGCAGTATTTT	CASTLKGTGTTDTQYF
NA	TRBJ2-5	TRBV1	NA	TGCACCAGCAGCCAAGATCCCGGGACTAGCGGGGGGGCCGGACAAGAGACCCAGTACTTC	CTSSQDPGTSGGAGQETQYF
NA	TRBJ2-5	TRBV4-1	NA	TGCGCCAGCCAGGATCCGGGACAAGAGACCCAGTACTTC	CASQDPGQETQYF
NA	TRBJ1-2	TRBV5-8	NA	TGTGCCAGCAGCTGGGCCATCGATGCGTTTTCTAACGATGGCTACACCTTC	CASSWAIDAFSNDGYTF
NA	TRBJ2-1	TRBV28	NA	TGTGCCAGTCCCCCCGTCCTAGGACAAACAGACTACAATGAGCAGTTCTTC	CASPPVLGQTDYNEQFF
NA	TRBJ2-1	TRBV19	NA	TGTGCCAGTAGTATTCCGGGATCTTACAATGAGCAGTTCTTC	CASSIPGSYNEQFF
NA	TRBJ2-2	TRBV25-1	NA	TGTGCCAGCAGTGAATTAGGTAGAGGTACGAACACCGGGGAGCTGTTTTTT	CASSELGRGTNTGELFF
NA	TRBJ2-1	TRBV5-1	NA	TGCGCCAGCAGCTTGGCCGTCGGGGTATCCTACAATGAGCAGTTCTTC	CASSLAVGVSYNEQFF
NA	TRBJ1-2	TRBV2	NA	TGTGCCAGCAGTGAAACTTCAAGCGGTGGCTACACCTTC	CASSETSSGGYTF
NA	TRBJ1-2	TRBV7-8	NA	TGTGCCAGCAGCTTTTCTGGGGAGGGTGGCTACACCTTC	CASSFSGEGGYTF
once	TRBJ1-6	TRBV2	NA	TGTGCCAGCAGGGCCCGGGTATCAAATTCACCCCTCCACTTT	CASRARVSNSPLHF
NA	TRBJ2-7	TRBV11-2	TRBD1	TGTGCCAGCAGCTTAGCTGCGGGACAGGGCGTTCGGTACTTC	CASSLAAGQGVRYF
NA	TRBJ2-7	TRBV28	TRBD2	TGTGCCAGCAGTTGGGTGACTAGCGACTACGAGCAGTACTTC	CASSWVTSDYEQYF
once	TRBJ2-3	TRBV5-1	TRBD1	TGCGCCAGCAGCCAGGGACAGGGGTCCACAGATACGCAGTATTTT	CASSQGQGSTDTQYF
NA	TRBJ1-5	TRBV7-2	NA	TGTGCCAGCAGCCCAGTCCCAGGGGCGGGTCAGCCCCAGCATTTT	CASSPVPGAGQPQHF
NA	TRBJ2-5	TRBV5-6	NA	TGTGCCAGCAGCTCAACAGGGCGCGGGGAGACCCAGTACTTC	CASSSTGRGETQYF
NA	TRBJ2-7	TRBV10-3	TRBD2	TGTGCCACAGGAAGCGGGGGTAGCTCCTACGAGCAGTACTTC	CATGSGGSSYEQYF
NA	TRBJ2-1	TRBV5-1	NA	TGCGCCAGCAGCCCCGGGACTCGGCCCGAAGTCTTC	CASSPGTRPEVF